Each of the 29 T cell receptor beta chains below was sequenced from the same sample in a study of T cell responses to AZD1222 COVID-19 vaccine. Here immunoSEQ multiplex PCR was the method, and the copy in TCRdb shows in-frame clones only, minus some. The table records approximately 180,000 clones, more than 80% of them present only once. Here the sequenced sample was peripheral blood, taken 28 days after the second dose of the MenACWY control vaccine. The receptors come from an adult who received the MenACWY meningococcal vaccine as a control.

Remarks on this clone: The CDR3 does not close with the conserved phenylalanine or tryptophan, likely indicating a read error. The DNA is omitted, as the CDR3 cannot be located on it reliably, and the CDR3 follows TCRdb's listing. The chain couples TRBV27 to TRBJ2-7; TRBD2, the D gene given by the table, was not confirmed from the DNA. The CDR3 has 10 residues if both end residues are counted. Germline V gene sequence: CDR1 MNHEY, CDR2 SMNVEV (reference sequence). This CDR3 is CASSLSLLFL.

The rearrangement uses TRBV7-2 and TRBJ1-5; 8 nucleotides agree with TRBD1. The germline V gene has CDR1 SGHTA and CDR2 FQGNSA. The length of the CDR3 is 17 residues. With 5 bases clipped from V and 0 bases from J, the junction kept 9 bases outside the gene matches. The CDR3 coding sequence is TGTGCCAGCAGCGGTGGACAGGGCGCTTATAGCAATCAGCCCCAGCATTTT. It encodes CASSGGQGAYSNQPQHF.

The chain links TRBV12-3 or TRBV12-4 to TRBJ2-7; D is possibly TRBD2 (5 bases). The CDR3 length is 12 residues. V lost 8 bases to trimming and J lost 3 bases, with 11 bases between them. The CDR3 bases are TGTGCCAGCTCCTTCCGGGGCTACGAGCAGTACTTC. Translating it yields CASSFRGYEQYF.

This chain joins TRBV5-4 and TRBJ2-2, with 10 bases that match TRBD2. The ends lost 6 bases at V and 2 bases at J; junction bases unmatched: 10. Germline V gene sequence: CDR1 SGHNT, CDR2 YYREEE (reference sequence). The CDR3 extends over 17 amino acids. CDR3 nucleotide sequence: TGTGCCAGCACCCAGGGGGGACTAGCGTCTAACACCGGGGAGCTGTTTTTT. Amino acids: CASTQGGLASNTGELFF.

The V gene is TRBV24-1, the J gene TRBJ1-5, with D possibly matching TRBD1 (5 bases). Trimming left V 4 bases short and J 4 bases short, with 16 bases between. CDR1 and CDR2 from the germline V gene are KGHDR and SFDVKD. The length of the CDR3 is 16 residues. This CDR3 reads CATSDDSFRANQPQHF. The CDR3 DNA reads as TGTGCCACCAGTGACGACAGTTTCAGGGCGAATCAGCCCCAGCATTTT.

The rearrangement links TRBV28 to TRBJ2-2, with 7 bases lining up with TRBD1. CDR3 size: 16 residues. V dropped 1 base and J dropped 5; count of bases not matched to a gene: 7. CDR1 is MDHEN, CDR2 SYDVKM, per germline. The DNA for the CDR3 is TGTGCCAGCAGTTTATCGGGTAGGGGGCATACCGGGGAGCTGTTTTTT. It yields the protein CASSLSGRGHTGELFF.

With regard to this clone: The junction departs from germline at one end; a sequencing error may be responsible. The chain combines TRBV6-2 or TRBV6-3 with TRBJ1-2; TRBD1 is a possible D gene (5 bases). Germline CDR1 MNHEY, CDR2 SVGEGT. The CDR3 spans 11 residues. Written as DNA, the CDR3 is TGTGCCAGCAGTTACAGGGGAGGCACCGCCTTC. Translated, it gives CASSYRGGTAF.

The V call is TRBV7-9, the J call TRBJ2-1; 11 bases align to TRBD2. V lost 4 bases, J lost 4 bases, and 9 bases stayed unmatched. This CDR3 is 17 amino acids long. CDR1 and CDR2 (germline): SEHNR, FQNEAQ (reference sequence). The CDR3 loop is CASSSTSGLAVYNEQFF. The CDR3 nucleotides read TGTGCCAGCAGCTCCACATCGGGACTAGCGGTTTACAATGAGCAGTTCTTC.

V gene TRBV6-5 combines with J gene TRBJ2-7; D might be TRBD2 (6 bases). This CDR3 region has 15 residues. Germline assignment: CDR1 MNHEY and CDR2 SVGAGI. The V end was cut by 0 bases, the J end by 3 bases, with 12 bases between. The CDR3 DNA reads TGTGCCAGCAGTTACTCGTGGGAGGTTAGCTACGAGCAGTACTTC. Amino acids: CASSYSWEVSYEQYF.

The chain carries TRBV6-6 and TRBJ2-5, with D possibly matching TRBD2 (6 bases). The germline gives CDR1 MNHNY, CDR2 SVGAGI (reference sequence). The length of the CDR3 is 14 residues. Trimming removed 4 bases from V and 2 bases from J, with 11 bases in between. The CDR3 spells CASSWRDLQETQYF. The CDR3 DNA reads TGTGCCAGCAGTTGGCGGGACCTACAAGAGACCCAGTACTTC.

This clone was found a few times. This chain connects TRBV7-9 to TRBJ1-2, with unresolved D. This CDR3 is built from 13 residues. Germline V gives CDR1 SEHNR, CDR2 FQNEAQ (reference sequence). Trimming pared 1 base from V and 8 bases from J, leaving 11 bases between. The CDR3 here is CASSLEGFSGYTF. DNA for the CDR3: TGTGCCAGCAGCTTAGAAGGATTTTCCGGCTACACCTTC.

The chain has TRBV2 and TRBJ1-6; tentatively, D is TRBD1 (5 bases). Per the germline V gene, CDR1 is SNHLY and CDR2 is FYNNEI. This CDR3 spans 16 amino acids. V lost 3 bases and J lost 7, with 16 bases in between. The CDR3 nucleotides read TGTGCCAGCAGTGATAGGCCGGGACGTAGAAATTCACCCCTCCACTTT. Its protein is CASSDRPGRRNSPLHF.

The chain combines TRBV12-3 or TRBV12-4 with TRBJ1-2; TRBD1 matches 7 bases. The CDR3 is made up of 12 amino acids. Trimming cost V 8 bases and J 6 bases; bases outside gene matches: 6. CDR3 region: CASGAQGDGYTF. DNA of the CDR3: TGTGCCAGCGGGGCTCAGGGGGATGGCTACACCTTC.

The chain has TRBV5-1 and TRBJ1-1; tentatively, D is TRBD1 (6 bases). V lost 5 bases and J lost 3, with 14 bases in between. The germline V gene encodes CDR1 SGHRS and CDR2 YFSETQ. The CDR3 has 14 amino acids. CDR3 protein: CASRVTAGDTEAFF. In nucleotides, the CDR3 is TGCGCCAGCAGGGTGACCGCAGGGGACACTGAAGCTTTCTTT.

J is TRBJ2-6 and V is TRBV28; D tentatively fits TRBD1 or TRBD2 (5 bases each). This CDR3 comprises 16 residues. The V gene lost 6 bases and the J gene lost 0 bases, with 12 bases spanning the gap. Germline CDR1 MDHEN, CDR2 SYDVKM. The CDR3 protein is CASSFGAGSGANVLTF. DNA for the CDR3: TGTGCCAGCAGCTTCGGGGCGGGCTCTGGGGCCAACGTCCTGACTTTC.

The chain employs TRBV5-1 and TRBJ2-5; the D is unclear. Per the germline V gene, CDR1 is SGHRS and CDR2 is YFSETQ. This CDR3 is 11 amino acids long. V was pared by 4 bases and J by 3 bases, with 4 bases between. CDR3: CASSAEETQYF. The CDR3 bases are TGCGCCAGCAGCGCAGAAGAGACCCAGTACTTC.

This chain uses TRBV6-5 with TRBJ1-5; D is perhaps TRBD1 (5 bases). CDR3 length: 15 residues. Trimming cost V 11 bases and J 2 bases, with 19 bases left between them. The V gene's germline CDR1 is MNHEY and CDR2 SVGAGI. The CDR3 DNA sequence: TGTGCCTCCGATCAAAGGGGCGTCGGCAATCAGCCCCAGCATTTT. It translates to CASDQRGVGNQPQHF.

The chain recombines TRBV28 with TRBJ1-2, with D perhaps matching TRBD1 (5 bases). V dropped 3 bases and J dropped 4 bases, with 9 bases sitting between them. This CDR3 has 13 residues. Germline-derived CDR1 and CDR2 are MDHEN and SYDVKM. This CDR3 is CASSFGQGYGYTF. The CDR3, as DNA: TGTGCCAGCAGTTTTGGGCAGGGCTATGGCTACACCTTC.

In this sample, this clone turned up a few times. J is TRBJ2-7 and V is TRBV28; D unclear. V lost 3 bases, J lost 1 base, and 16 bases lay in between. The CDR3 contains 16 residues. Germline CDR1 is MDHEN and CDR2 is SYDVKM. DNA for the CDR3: TGTGCCAGCAGTTTTATCAGCACATATCAATCCTACGAGCAGTACTTC. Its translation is CASSFISTYQSYEQYF.

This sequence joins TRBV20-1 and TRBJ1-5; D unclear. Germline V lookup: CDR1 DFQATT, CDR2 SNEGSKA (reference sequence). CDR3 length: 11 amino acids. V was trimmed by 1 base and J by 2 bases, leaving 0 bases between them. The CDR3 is CSARGNQPQHF. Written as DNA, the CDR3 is TGCAGTGCTAGAGGCAATCAGCCCCAGCATTTT.

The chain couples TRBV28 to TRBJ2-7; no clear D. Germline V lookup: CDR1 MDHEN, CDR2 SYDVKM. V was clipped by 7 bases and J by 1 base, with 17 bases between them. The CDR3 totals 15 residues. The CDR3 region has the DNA TGTGCCAGCACTATCCCGAACGCTTTTTCCTACGAGCAGTACTTC. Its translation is CASTIPNAFSYEQYF.

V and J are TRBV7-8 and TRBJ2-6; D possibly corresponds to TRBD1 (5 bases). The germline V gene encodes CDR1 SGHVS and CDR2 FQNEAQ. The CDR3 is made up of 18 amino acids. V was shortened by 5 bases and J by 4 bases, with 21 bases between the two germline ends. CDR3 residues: CASSRQMAGRIGANVLTF. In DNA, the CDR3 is TGTGCCAGCAGCCGACAAATGGCAGGGCGGATAGGGGCCAACGTCCTGACTTTC.

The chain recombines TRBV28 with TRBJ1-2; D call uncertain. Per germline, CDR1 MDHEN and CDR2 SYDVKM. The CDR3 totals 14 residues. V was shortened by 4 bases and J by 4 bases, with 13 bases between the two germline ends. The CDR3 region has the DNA TGTGCCAGCAGTTCAATGCTTGTGGTCTATGGCTACACCTTC. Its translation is CASSSMLVVYGYTF.

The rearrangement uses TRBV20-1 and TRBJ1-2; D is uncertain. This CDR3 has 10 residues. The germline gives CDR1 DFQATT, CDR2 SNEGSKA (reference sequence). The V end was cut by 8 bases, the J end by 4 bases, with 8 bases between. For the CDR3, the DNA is TGCAGTTTCAAGAGCTATGGCTACACCTTC. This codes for CSFKSYGYTF.

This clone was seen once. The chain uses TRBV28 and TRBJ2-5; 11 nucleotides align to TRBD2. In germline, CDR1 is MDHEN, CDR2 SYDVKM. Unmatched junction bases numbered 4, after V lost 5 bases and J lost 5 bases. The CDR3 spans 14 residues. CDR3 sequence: CASSTSGSGETQYF. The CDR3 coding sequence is TGTGCCAGCAGTACTAGCGGGAGTGGGGAGACCCAGTACTTC.

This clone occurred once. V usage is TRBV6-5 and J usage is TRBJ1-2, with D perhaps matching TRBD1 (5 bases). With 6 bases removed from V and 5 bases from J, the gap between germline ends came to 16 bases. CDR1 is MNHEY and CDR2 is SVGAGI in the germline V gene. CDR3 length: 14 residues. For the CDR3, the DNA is TGTGCCAGCAGGAACCTGGGACCCGAGTATGGCTACACCTTC. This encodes CASRNLGPEYGYTF.

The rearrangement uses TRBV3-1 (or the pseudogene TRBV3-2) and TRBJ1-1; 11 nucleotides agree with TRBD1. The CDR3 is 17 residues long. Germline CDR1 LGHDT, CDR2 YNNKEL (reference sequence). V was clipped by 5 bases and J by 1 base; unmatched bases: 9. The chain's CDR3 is CASSSPDRGPRNTEAFF. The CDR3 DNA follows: TGTGCCAGCAGCTCGCCGGACAGGGGGCCTCGGAACACTGAAGCTTTCTTT.

CDR3 coding DNA: TGCAGTGCTGGCTACGAGCAGTACTTC. This encodes CSAGYEQYF. V gene TRBV20-1 combines with J gene TRBJ2-7; D is unresolved. Trimming cost V 5 bases and J 3 bases, with 2 bases left between them. Germline loops: CDR1 DFQATT, CDR2 SNEGSKA (reference sequence). There are 9 residues in the CDR3.

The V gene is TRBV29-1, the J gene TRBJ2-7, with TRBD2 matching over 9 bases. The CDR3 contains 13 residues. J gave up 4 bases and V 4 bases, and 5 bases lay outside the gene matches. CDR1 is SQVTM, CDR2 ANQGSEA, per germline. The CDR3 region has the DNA TGCAGCGTTGTTAGGCGGGAGGGTTACGAGCAGTACTTC. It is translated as CSVVRREGYEQYF.